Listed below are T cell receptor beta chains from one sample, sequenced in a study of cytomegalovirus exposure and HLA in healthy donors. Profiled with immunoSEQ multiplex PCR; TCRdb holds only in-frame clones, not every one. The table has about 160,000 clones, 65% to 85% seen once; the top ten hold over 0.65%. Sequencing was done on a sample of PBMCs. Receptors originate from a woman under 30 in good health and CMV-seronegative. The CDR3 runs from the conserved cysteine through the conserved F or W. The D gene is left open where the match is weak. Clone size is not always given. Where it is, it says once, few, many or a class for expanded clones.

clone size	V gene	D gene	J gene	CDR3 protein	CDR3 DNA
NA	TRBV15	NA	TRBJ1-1	CATSRGGGEAFF	TGTGCCACCAGCAGAGGTGGAGGGGAAGCTTTCTTT
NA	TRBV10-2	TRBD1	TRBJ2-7	CACSRDRAYEQYF	TGCGCCTGCTCGCGGGACAGGGCCTACGAGCAGTACTTC
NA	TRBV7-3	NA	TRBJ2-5	CASSLSGGIQETQYF	TGTGCCAGCAGCTTGTCTGGCGGGATCCAAGAGACCCAATACTTC
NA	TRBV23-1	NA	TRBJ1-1	CASSQWVRVGTFF	TGCGCCAGCAGTCAATGGGTCAGGGTTGGGACTTTCTTT
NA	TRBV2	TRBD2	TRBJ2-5	CASSDSGLAEQETQYF	TGTGCCAGCAGTGACTCGGGACTAGCGGAACAAGAGACCCAGTACTTC
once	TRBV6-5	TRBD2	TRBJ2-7	CASSRGGDEQYF	TGTGCCAGCAGTCGGGGGGGAGACGAGCAGTACTTC
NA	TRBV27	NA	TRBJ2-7	CASSLVQGLGGYEQYF	TGTGCCAGCAGTTTAGTTCAGGGCCTAGGGGGATACGAGCAGTACTTC
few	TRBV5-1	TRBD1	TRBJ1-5	CARLTGNSGQPQHF	TGCGCCAGATTGACAGGGAACAGCGGTCAGCCCCAGCATTTT
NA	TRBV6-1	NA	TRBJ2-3	CASRIGAEPTDTQYF	TGTGCCAGCAGAATCGGAGCGGAGCCGACAGATACGCAGTATTTT
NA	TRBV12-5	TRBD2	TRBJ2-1	CASTGGSGGTSSYNEQFF	TGTGCTAGCACCGGTGGTAGCGGGGGGACCAGCTCCTACAATGAGCAGTTCTTC
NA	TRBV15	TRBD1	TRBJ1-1	CATSSPGTGDTEAFF	TGTGCCACCAGCAGTCCCGGGACAGGGGACACTGAAGCTTTCTTT
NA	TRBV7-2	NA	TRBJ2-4	CASSLGGALYF	TGTGCCAGCAGCTTAGGTGGGGCCCTTTACTTC
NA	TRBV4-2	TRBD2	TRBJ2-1	CASSAGTSGPPSRFF	TGTGCCAGCAGCGCCGGGACTAGCGGACCTCCCTCCCGGTTCTTC
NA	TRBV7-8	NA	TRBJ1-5	CASSLAGDYQPQHF	TGTGCCAGCAGCTTAGCAGGGGACTATCAGCCCCAGCATTTT
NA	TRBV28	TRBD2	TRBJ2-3	CASTFAGGPNTQYF	TGTGCCAGCACTTTCGCGGGAGGGCCAAATACGCAGTATTTT